The 28 T cell receptor beta chains reported below all come from one sample, sequenced in a study of shared clonotypes between healthy human individuals. This table comes from immunoSEQ multiplex PCR, and its TCRdb copy is limited to in-frame clones, with some not included. This sample has approximately 1,000,000 clones, with approximately 78% found just once. The sequenced material came from memory CD4+ T cells from PBMCs. Subset indicated: CD45RA-negative fraction. All receptors come from a man aged 18 to 29 in good health. Some clones in this sample may be carry-over from other donors' samples.

This clone was found many times. The J gene is TRBJ2-1, the V gene TRBV2, with TRBD1 matching 10 bases. V gave up 4 bases and J gave up 9 bases; unmatched junction bases: 6. This CDR3 is built from 14 residues. The germline gives CDR1 SNHLY, CDR2 FYNNEI. The CDR3 nucleotides are TGTGCCAGCAGTGGACAGGGGGCGGGAGTTGAGCAGTTCTTC. This sequence encodes CASSGQGAGVEQFF.

The chain links TRBV23-1 to TRBJ1-5; D call uncertain. TRBV23-1 has ORF status, its function being uncertain. V lost 6 bases and J lost 4, with 7 bases in between. This CDR3 region has 12 residues. The CDR3 DNA reads TGCGCCAGCAGCCTCCTTAATCAGCCCCAGCATTTT. As protein: CASSLLNQPQHF.

This chain joins TRBV19 and TRBJ1-5; D call uncertain. Trimming pared 5 bases from V and 0 bases from J, leaving 14 bases between. CDR1 LNHDA and CDR2 SQIVND come from the germline V gene (reference sequence). There are 16 residues in the CDR3. The DNA of the CDR3 is TGTGCCAGTAGTGTTCTTGGTGGCCGTAGCAATCAGCCCCAGCATTTT. It translates to CASSVLGGRSNQPQHF.

The rearrangement uses TRBV28 and TRBJ1-1; weak D call: TRBD1 (6 bases). V lost 7 bases and J 7 bases, leaving 28 bases between the germline ends. Per the germline V gene, CDR1 is MDHEN and CDR2 is SYDVKM. CDR3 size: 17 residues. The CDR3 spells CASILQGYASPADEAFF. Here the CDR3 DNA reads TGTGCCAGCATCCTACAGGGTTATGCCTCCCCCGCTGATGAAGCTTTCTTT.

This chain connects TRBV9 to TRBJ2-3; 10 bases are a match to TRBD2. Germline V CDR1 and CDR2: SGDLS, YYNGEE. J was trimmed by 5 bases and V by 2 bases; bases with no gene match: 5. The CDR3 runs 15 residues. CDR3 sequence: CASSVLLAGVDTQYF. The CDR3 bases are TGTGCCAGCAGCGTTCTTCTAGCGGGAGTAGATACGCAGTATTTT.

The chain uses TRBV9 and TRBJ2-6; possibly TRBD1 or TRBD2 for D (5 bases each). Germline CDR1 SGDLS, CDR2 YYNGEE. The CDR3 totals 19 residues. Trimming shortened V by 3 bases and J by 0 bases, and 19 bases separated the two germline ends. The CDR3 region is CASSAKTGRVSSGANVLTF. The CDR3 coding sequence is TGTGCCAGCAGCGCAAAAACGGGACGGGTTAGCTCTGGGGCCAACGTCCTGACTTTC.

This chain uses TRBV28 with TRBJ2-7; TRBD1 aligns across 9 bases. The CDR3 contains 15 residues. Germline V gives CDR1 MDHEN, CDR2 SYDVKM. With 10 bases clipped from V and 6 bases from J, the junction kept 16 bases outside the gene matches. CDR3: CATGDRVMNKGEQYF. The CDR3 DNA sequence: TGTGCCACCGGGGACAGGGTGATGAATAAGGGCGAGCAGTACTTC.

V gene TRBV28 combines with J gene TRBJ2-3, with D maybe TRBD2 (5 bases). The V gene lost 6 bases and the J gene lost 4 bases, with 17 bases spanning the gap. Per germline, CDR1 MDHEN and CDR2 SYDVKM. The CDR3 is 15 residues long. The CDR3 region is CASSPVGSVSDTQYF. The CDR3, as DNA: TGTGCCAGCAGCCCAGTGGGTAGCGTCTCAGATACGCAGTATTTT.

This clone has a handful of counts. This rearrangement joins TRBV29-1 to TRBJ2-1, with a possible D match to TRBD1 (6 bases). Trimming took 8 bases from V and 7 from J, leaving 12 bases between them. The CDR3 sequence is 11 residues long. From germline, CDR1 is SQVTM and CDR2 ANQGSEA. Here the CDR3 DNA reads TGCAGCACCTCAAGGGGGAATGAGCAGTTCTTC. Translating gives CSTSRGNEQFF.

This clone was picked up a small number of times. The chain's CDR3 is CALVGGQPQHF. The CDR3 nucleotides read TGTGCCCTCGTAGGGGGCCAGCCCCAGCATTTT. The chain combines TRBV28 with TRBJ1-5, with 7 bases that match TRBD1. Per germline, CDR1 MDHEN and CDR2 SYDVKM. The ends lost 11 bases at V and 7 bases at J; junction bases unmatched: 5. CDR3 length: 11 residues.

The rearrangement joins TRBV7-2 to TRBJ2-2, with no clear D. Trimming removed 2 bases from V and 7 bases from J, with 11 bases in between. The CDR3 extends over 14 amino acids. CDR1 and CDR2 from the germline V gene are SGHTA and FQGNSA. The CDR3 nucleotides read TGTGCCAGCAGCTTAAGGCAGTTGGGCGGGGAGCTGTTTTTT. Protein sequence: CASSLRQLGGELFF.

This clone appeared once. The chain combines TRBV2 with TRBJ2-2; possible D gene TRBD1, 6 bases. V shed 6 bases and J shed 11 bases, with 13 bases lying between them. CDR1 is SNHLY and CDR2 is FYNNEI in the germline V gene. This CDR3 comprises 12 residues. The chain's CDR3 is CASSGYRDELFF. In DNA, the CDR3 is TGTGCCAGCAGCGGATACAGGGACGAGCTGTTTTTT.

The CDR3 reads CAWSLGQTYGYTF. The CDR3 DNA reads as TGTGCCTGGAGTTTGGGACAGACCTATGGCTACACCTTC. This chain joins TRBV30 and TRBJ1-2; the match to TRBD1 covers 7 bases. This CDR3 contains 13 residues. Trimming took 2 bases from V and 4 from J; bases not matched to a gene: 4. Germline-derived CDR1 and CDR2 are GTSNPN and SVGIG (reference sequence).

Ten or more counts support this clone. This sequence joins TRBV14 and TRBJ1-1; D may be TRBD1 (5 bases). Germline V lookup: CDR1 SGHDN, CDR2 FVKESK. This CDR3 has 15 amino acids. Trimming removed 3 bases from V and 5 bases from J, with 16 bases in between. CDR3 protein: CASSHSGGRGTEAFF. The CDR3 DNA reads TGTGCCAGCAGCCACTCCGGAGGACGGGGGACTGAAGCTTTCTTT.

The V call is TRBV27, the J call TRBJ2-5; D is unclear. The CDR3 runs to 11 residues. CDR1 is MNHEY and CDR2 is SMNVEV in the germline V gene (reference sequence). Trimming took 6 bases from V and 5 from J, leaving 7 bases between them. CDR3 residues: CASSLLETQYF. The CDR3 DNA sequence: TGTGCCAGCAGCCTCTTGGAGACCCAGTACTTC.

This clone has just a few counts. The chain uses TRBV7-8 and TRBJ1-2; D not resolved. The V and J ends lost 1 base and 3 bases respectively, with 6 bases between them. Germline CDR1 SGHVS, CDR2 FQNEAQ. CDR3 size: 13 residues. The CDR3 sequence: CASSLVPDYGYTF. The CDR3, as DNA: TGTGCCAGCAGCTTAGTCCCGGACTATGGCTACACCTTC.

With regard to this clone: A much larger clone differs by one base, so this may be a read error. V usage is TRBV7-8 and J usage is TRBJ1-1; tentative D call: TRBD1 (6 bases). Germline CDR1 is SGHVS and CDR2 is FQNEAQ. V lost 2 bases, J lost 1 base, and 8 bases lay in between. The CDR3 runs 14 residues. CDR3 in DNA: TGTGCCAGCAGCTTATGGGGGGCGAACACTGAAGCTTTCTTT. This translates into CASSLWGANTEAFF.

This chain joins TRBV2 and TRBJ1-1, with D uncertain. CDR1 is SNHLY, CDR2 FYNNEI, per germline. This CDR3 comprises 13 residues. Trimming left V 10 bases short and J 0 bases short, with 12 bases between. As DNA, the CDR3 is TGTGCCAACACGGGAGAAATGAACACTGAAGCTTTCTTT. Its protein is CANTGEMNTEAFF.

The CDR3 DNA reads as TGTGCCAGCAGCCGAGGGAGCACAGATACGCAGTATTTT. Translation gives CASSRGSTDTQYF. The chain links TRBV11-1 to TRBJ2-3; a possible D gene is TRBD2 (5 bases). Germline V gene sequence: CDR1 SGHAT, CDR2 FQDESV (reference sequence). The V and J ends lost 5 bases and 0 bases respectively, with 6 bases between them. This CDR3 contains 13 residues.

This chain joins TRBV5-4 and TRBJ2-5; D might be TRBD2 (6 bases). The CDR3 is 14 amino acids. Germline loops: CDR1 SGHNT, CDR2 YYREEE (reference sequence). The V end was cut by 5 bases, the J end by 2 bases, with 13 bases between. The CDR3 protein is CASSPSGGQETQYF. Here the CDR3 DNA reads TGTGCCAGCAGTCCTAGTGGGGGGCAAGAGACCCAGTACTTC.

This clone was observed a few times. V usage is TRBV28 and J usage is TRBJ2-3; maybe TRBD2 (5 bases). The germline gives CDR1 MDHEN, CDR2 SYDVKM. The CDR3 sequence is 10 residues long. V was clipped by 6 bases and J by 14 bases, with 12 bases between them. The CDR3, as DNA: TGTGCCAGCAGCAAACTAGTATCGTATTTT. It codes for CASSKLVSYF.

The chain couples TRBV18 to TRBJ1-1; the match to TRBD1 covers 8 bases. The J segment lost 3 bases and the V segment lost 6 bases, leaving 3 bases of the junction unmatched. The germline V gene encodes CDR1 KGHSH and CDR2 LQKENI. The CDR3 spans 13 residues. Here the CDR3 DNA reads TGTGCCAGCTCCCACAGGGGGGACACTGAAGCTTTCTTT. As protein: CASSHRGDTEAFF.

This clone was counted only a few times. The V and J genes are TRBV9 and TRBJ2-1, with 8 bases that match TRBD2. V shed 5 bases, J shed 8 bases, and the junction held 6 bases outside the gene matches. The CDR3 contains 13 residues. From germline, CDR1 is SGDLS and CDR2 YYNGEE. The CDR3 here is CASSFGTRDEQFF. In DNA, the CDR3 is TGTGCCAGCAGTTTTGGGACTAGGGATGAGCAGTTCTTC. Combining the CDR3 with reference TRBV9 and TRBJ2-1 gives the whole variable domain DSGVTQTPKHLITATGQRVTLRCSPRSGDLSVYWYQQSLDQGLQFLIQYYNGEERAKGNILERFSAQQFPDLHSELNLSSLELGDSALYFCASSFGTRDEQFFGPGTRLTVL.

Turning to this clone: Other nucleotide sequences from this sample produce the same CDR3. This chain joins TRBV6-1 and TRBJ1-1; D not resolved. With 2 bases removed from V and 1 base from J, the gap between germline ends came to 5 bases. Germline V gives CDR1 MNHNS, CDR2 SASEGT. The length of the CDR3 is 13 residues. Here the CDR3 reads CASSEQPNTEAFF. CDR3 coding DNA: TGTGCCAGCAGTGAACAACCGAACACTGAAGCTTTCTTT.

The chain uses TRBV30 and TRBJ1-3, with 8 bases identical to TRBD1. The V segment lost 8 bases and the J segment 1 base; nucleotides outside the gene matches: 1. Per the germline V gene, CDR1 is GTSNPN and CDR2 is SVGIG (reference sequence). The length of the CDR3 is 12 residues. The DNA of the CDR3 is TGTGCCGGACAGGGTTCTGGAAACACCATATATTTT. It translates to CAGQGSGNTIYF.

The chain carries TRBV7-2 and TRBJ2-1, with D perhaps given as TRBD1 or TRBD2 (6 bases each). CDR3 length: 16 amino acids. With 1 base removed from V and 0 bases from J, the gap between germline ends came to 10 bases. From germline, CDR1 is SGHTA and CDR2 FQGNSA. In nucleotides, the CDR3 is TGTGCCAGCAGCTTAGGGGGGGCTGCCTCCTACAATGAGCAGTTCTTC. This encodes CASSLGGAASYNEQFF.

V gene TRBV5-4 combines with J gene TRBJ1-1; 7 bases match TRBD1. CDR3 size: 15 residues. Per the germline V gene, CDR1 is SGHNT and CDR2 is YYREEE (reference sequence). Trimming at V came to 6 bases and at J to 0 bases, leaving 8 bases not matched to a gene. The DNA for the CDR3 is TGTGCCAGCACCCAGGAGGGGGCGATGAACACTGAAGCTTTCTTT. Translation gives CASTQEGAMNTEAFF.

The chain combines TRBV7-2 with TRBJ2-7, with TRBD2 identical over 8 bases. CDR3 length equals 15 residues. Germline V gene sequence: CDR1 SGHTA, CDR2 FQGNSA. J gave up 3 bases and V 1 base, and 5 bases lay outside the gene matches. This chain's CDR3 is CASSLEAGALYEQYF. The CDR3 DNA follows: TGTGCCAGCAGCTTAGAAGCGGGAGCGCTCTACGAGCAGTACTTC.